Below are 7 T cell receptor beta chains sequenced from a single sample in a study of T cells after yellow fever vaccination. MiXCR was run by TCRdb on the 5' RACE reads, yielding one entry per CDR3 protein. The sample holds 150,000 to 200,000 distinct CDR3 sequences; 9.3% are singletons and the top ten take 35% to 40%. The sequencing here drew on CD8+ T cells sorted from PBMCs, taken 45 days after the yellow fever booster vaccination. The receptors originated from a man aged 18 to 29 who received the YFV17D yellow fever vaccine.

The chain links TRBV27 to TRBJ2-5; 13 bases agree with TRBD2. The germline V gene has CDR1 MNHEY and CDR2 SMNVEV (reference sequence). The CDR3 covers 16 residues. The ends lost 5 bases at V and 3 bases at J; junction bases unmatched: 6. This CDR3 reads CASSLTSGGLEETQYF. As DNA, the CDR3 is TGTGCCAGCAGTCTGACTAGCGGGGGGTTGGAAGAGACCCAGTACTTC.

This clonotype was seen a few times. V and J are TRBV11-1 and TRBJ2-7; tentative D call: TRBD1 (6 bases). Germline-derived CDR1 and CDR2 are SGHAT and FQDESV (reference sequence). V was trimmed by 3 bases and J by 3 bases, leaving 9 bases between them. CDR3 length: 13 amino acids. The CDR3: CASSFSDSYEQYF. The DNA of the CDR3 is TGTGCCAGCAGCTTTTCGGACAGCTACGAGCAGTACTTC.

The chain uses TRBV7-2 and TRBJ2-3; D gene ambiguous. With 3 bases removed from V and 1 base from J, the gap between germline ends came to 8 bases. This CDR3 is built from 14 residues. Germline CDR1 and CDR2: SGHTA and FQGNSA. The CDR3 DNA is TGTGCCAGCAGCTTTAGCCCCGGCACAGATACGCAGTATTTT. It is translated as CASSFSPGTDTQYF.

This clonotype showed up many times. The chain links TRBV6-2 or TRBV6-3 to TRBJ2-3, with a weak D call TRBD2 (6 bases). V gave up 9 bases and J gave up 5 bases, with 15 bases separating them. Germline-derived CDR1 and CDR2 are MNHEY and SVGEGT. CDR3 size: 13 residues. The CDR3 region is CASGRLALDTQYF. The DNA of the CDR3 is TGTGCCAGTGGGAGGCTAGCATTAGATACGCAGTATTTT.

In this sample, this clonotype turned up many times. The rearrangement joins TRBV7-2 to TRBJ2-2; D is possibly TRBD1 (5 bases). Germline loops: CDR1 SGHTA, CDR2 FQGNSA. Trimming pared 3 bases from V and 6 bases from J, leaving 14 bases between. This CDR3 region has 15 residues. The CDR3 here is CASSFDRPYSGELFF. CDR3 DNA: TGTGCCAGCAGCTTCGACAGACCCTATTCCGGGGAGCTGTTTTTT.

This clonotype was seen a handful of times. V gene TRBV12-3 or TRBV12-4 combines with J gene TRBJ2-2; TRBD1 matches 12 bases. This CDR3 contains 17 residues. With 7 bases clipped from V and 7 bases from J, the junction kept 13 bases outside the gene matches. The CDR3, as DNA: TGTGCCAGCACCTCCGTGCCGGGACAGGGGGCCGGCGGGGAGCTGTTTTTT. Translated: CASTSVPGQGAGGELFF.

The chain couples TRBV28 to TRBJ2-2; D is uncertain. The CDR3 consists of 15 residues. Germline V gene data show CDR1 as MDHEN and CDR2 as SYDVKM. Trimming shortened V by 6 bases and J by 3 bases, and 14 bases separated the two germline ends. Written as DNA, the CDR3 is TGTGCCAGCAGACCCATCGGGCCCTACACCGGGGAGCTGTTTTTT. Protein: CASRPIGPYTGELFF.